These T cell receptor beta chains were read from a single sample in a study of blood T cell repertoires in COVID-19. TCRdb's table, derived via immunoSEQ multiplex PCR, lists solely in-frame clones and lacks some. The table includes tens of thousands of clones, around 93% detected once. Material: peripheral blood. The origin of the receptors is a human donor with active COVID-19. The donor label of this sample is uncertain. Both conserved end residues are part of each CDR3. The order of the fields is CDR3 protein, J gene, clone size, V gene. Only some rows state a clone size, as once, few, many or a class for expanded clones.

CDR3 protein: CASSIDQGGRYSNQPQHF
J gene: TRBJ1-5
clone size: -
V gene: TRBV19

CDR3 protein: CASSEFQGNTIYF
J gene: TRBJ1-3
clone size: -
V gene: TRBV6-1

CDR3 protein: CASSHRDRGLSYEQYF
J gene: TRBJ2-7
clone size: -
V gene: TRBV28

CDR3 protein: CASNGGQGSMVNTDTQYF
J gene: TRBJ2-3
clone size: -
V gene: TRBV5-8

CDR3 protein: CASSSGVVGYGYTF
J gene: TRBJ1-2
clone size: once
V gene: TRBV7-8

CDR3 protein: CASSRRGSGNTIYF
J gene: TRBJ1-3
clone size: -
V gene: TRBV7-8

CDR3 protein: CASSPLDRDLHF
J gene: TRBJ1-6
clone size: -
V gene: TRBV12-3/TRBV12-4

CDR3 protein: CASSPRQFNSPLHF
J gene: TRBJ1-6
clone size: -
V gene: TRBV28

CDR3 protein: CASSRGQGNTEAFF
J gene: TRBJ1-1
clone size: few
V gene: TRBV5-1

CDR3 protein: CASSRSSSPYNEQFF
J gene: TRBJ2-1
clone size: -
V gene: TRBV5-6

CDR3 protein: CASSLQGAGTEAFF
J gene: TRBJ1-1
clone size: few
V gene: TRBV19

CDR3 protein: CASSPPRGRTEAFF
J gene: TRBJ1-1
clone size: -
V gene: TRBV7-3

CDR3 protein: CASSLPPGQDKYSNQPQHF
J gene: TRBJ1-5
clone size: -
V gene: TRBV28

CDR3 protein: CASSLDLEAVNEKLFF
J gene: TRBJ1-4
clone size: -
V gene: TRBV11-2

CDR3 protein: CASSLNAGISNQPQHF
J gene: TRBJ1-5
clone size: -
V gene: TRBV5-6

CDR3 protein: CATSGGPSTDTQYF
J gene: TRBJ2-3
clone size: -
V gene: TRBV5-1

CDR3 protein: CASSYSAGDYEQYF
J gene: TRBJ2-7
clone size: once
V gene: TRBV6-5

CDR3 protein: CASSSLLDSNYGYTF
J gene: TRBJ1-2
clone size: -
V gene: TRBV7-9

CDR3 protein: CASSQDPVTGELFF
J gene: TRBJ2-2
clone size: -
V gene: TRBV3-1/TRBV3-2

CDR3 protein: CASSDSVEQETQYF
J gene: TRBJ2-5
clone size: -
V gene: TRBV19

CDR3 protein: CATSEPSLSGGVTDTQYF
J gene: TRBJ2-3
clone size: -
V gene: TRBV24-1

CDR3 protein: CASSDFDRGPEQYF
J gene: TRBJ2-7
clone size: -
V gene: TRBV3-1/TRBV3-2

CDR3 protein: CASSLAGAGGHSGELFF
J gene: TRBJ2-2
clone size: -
V gene: TRBV5-1

CDR3 protein: CASSYLGLAGGPGTDTQYF
J gene: TRBJ2-3
clone size: -
V gene: TRBV5-6

CDR3 protein: CASTSRDSRYTF
J gene: TRBJ1-2
clone size: -
V gene: TRBV2

CDR3 protein: CASSYSSRGNEQYF
J gene: TRBJ2-7
clone size: few
V gene: TRBV6-5

CDR3 protein: CASRTGQNEKLFF
J gene: TRBJ1-4
clone size: -
V gene: TRBV28

CDR3 protein: CASSLVLDTEAFF
J gene: TRBJ1-1
clone size: once
V gene: TRBV7-6

CDR3 protein: CASSPTSYNSPLHF
J gene: TRBJ1-6
clone size: -
V gene: TRBV18

CDR3 protein: CASRAGVTEAFF
J gene: TRBJ1-1
clone size: -
V gene: TRBV28

CDR3 protein: CASSLRARQNEQFF
J gene: TRBJ2-1
clone size: once
V gene: TRBV27

CDR3 protein: CASSDRTSKSGELFF
J gene: TRBJ2-2
clone size: -
V gene: TRBV7-9

CDR3 protein: CASSLVIAGGYNEQFF
J gene: TRBJ2-1
clone size: once
V gene: TRBV7-8

CDR3 protein: CAISESEGTYQPQHF
J gene: TRBJ1-5
clone size: -
V gene: TRBV10-3

CDR3 protein: CASSQGRGRYSYEQYF
J gene: TRBJ2-7
clone size: -
V gene: TRBV3-1/TRBV3-2

CDR3 protein: CASSFGPVMNTEAFF
J gene: TRBJ1-1
clone size: -
V gene: TRBV11-2

CDR3 protein: CATSRGLAGTYEQYF
J gene: TRBJ2-7
clone size: -
V gene: TRBV15

CDR3 protein: CASSPDRNNSPLHF
J gene: TRBJ1-6
clone size: -
V gene: TRBV2

CDR3 protein: CASSGLAQETQYF
J gene: TRBJ2-5
clone size: -
V gene: TRBV19

CDR3 protein: CASSQRGYHGYTF
J gene: TRBJ1-2
clone size: -
V gene: TRBV6-5

CDR3 protein: CASSKEAGGPYNEQFF
J gene: TRBJ2-1
clone size: -
V gene: TRBV21-1

CDR3 protein: CASSLLKRGEMDSPLHF
J gene: TRBJ1-6
clone size: -
V gene: TRBV13

CDR3 protein: CASSLEGQGSGEKLFF
J gene: TRBJ1-4
clone size: -
V gene: TRBV5-1

CDR3 protein: CASSAGQGRHNEQFF
J gene: TRBJ2-1
clone size: -
V gene: TRBV9

CDR3 protein: CASSLERAPPGDTQYF
J gene: TRBJ2-3
clone size: -
V gene: TRBV6-2/TRBV6-3

CDR3 protein: CSGTLQGGRAEAFF
J gene: TRBJ1-1
clone size: -
V gene: TRBV29-1

CDR3 protein: CASSQRTATDTQYF
J gene: TRBJ2-3
clone size: -
V gene: TRBV3-1/TRBV3-2

CDR3 protein: CASSNPYRRFTDTQYF
J gene: TRBJ2-3
clone size: -
V gene: TRBV21-1

CDR3 protein: CAISELIGDNTEAFF
J gene: TRBJ1-1
clone size: -
V gene: TRBV10-3

CDR3 protein: CASSTRGSGIAPYGYTF
J gene: TRBJ1-2
clone size: -
V gene: TRBV19

CDR3 protein: CASSLGGVGIAGDYEQYF
J gene: TRBJ2-7
clone size: -
V gene: TRBV5-1

CDR3 protein: CASSGDRWGTDTQYF
J gene: TRBJ2-3
clone size: -
V gene: TRBV28

CDR3 protein: CASSPSGNNSPLHF
J gene: TRBJ1-6
clone size: -
V gene: TRBV3-1/TRBV3-2

CDR3 protein: CASSPLWRNTEAFF
J gene: TRBJ1-1
clone size: once
V gene: TRBV4-2

CDR3 protein: CASSEYRASGEAFF
J gene: TRBJ1-1
clone size: -
V gene: TRBV6-1

CDR3 protein: CASSQGLAGYQETQYF
J gene: TRBJ2-5
clone size: -
V gene: TRBV14

CDR3 protein: CASSQGSSGETQYF
J gene: TRBJ2-5
clone size: -
V gene: TRBV3-1/TRBV3-2

CDR3 protein: CASSEGDYLGSTDTQYF
J gene: TRBJ2-3
clone size: -
V gene: TRBV6-1

CDR3 protein: CASSPLSGTGDEKLFF
J gene: TRBJ1-4
clone size: -
V gene: TRBV25-1

CDR3 protein: CSVEGTVSPDPNEQFF
J gene: TRBJ2-1
clone size: -
V gene: TRBV29-1